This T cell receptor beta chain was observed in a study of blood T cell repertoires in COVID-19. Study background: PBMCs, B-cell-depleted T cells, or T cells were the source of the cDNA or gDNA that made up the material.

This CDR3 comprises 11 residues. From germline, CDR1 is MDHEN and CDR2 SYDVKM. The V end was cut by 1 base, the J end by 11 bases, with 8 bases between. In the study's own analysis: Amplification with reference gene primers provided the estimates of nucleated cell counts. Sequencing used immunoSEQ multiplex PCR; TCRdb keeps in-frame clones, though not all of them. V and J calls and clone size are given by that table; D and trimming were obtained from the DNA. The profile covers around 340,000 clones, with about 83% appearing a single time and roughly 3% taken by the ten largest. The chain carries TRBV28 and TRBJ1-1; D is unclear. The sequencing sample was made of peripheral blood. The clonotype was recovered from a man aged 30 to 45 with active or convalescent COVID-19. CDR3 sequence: CASSLSLLAFF. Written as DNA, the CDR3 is TGTGCCAGCAGTTTATCTCTTCTGGCTTTCTTT.